The entry that follows covers one T cell receptor (beta chain) sequence. Antigen: not known. Synthetic templates analogous to TCR were spiked into all PCRs individually. Clones were sequenced by immunoSEQ multiplex PCR, and TCRdb holds only the in-frame ones, with some missing. The table includes 15,000 to 20,000 clones, approximately 80% detected once. The data are from a study of PD-L1 blockade in urothelial cancer. The wider study: The study recovered a median of 141,255 T cells per blood sample. Study findings and constraints: Having blood TCR clonality under the median before treatment predicted better survival. Tumor-associated clones in the blood of durable-benefit patients grew more at 3 weeks.

The V end was cut by 4 bases, the J end by 1 base, with 12 bases between. Germline-derived CDR1 and CDR2 are SGHTA and FQGNSA. CDR3 size: 15 residues. Time point meaning: peripheral blood 6 weeks after treatment start. The starting material was PBMCs, obtained around atezolizumab (anti-PD-L1) treatment. The sequence derives from a man aged 45-65 years with urothelial cancer. The chain has TRBV7-2 and TRBJ2-3; maybe TRBD2 (7 bases). The CDR3 DNA reads as TGTGCCAGCAGCTCCAGAGGGGGGGGCACAGATACGCAGTATTTT. It translates to CASSSRGGGTDTQYF. The full variable domain, completed using reference TRBV7-2 and TRBJ2-3, is GAGVSQSPSNKVTEKGKDVELRCDPISGHTALYWYRQSLGQGLEFLIYFQGNSAPDKSGLPSDRFSAERTGGSVSTLTIQRTQQEDSAVYLCASSSRGGGTDTQYFGPGTRLTVL.